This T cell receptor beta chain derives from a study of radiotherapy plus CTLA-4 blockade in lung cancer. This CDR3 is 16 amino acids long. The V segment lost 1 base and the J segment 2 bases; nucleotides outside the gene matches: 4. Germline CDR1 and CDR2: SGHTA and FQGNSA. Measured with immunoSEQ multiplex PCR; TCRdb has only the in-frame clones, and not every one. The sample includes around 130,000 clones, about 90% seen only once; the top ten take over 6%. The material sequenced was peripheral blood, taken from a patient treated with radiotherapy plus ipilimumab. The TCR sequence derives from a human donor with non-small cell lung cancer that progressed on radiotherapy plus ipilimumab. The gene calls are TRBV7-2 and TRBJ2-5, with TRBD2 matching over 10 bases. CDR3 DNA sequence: TGTGCCAGCAGCTTAGTTAGCGGGAGGAGGCAAGAGACCCAGTACTTC. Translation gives CASSLVSGRRQETQYF. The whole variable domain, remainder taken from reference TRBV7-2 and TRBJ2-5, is GAGVSQSPSNKVTEKGKDVELRCDPISGHTALYWYRQSLGQGLEFLIYFQGNSAPDKSGLPSDRFSAERTGGSVSTLTIQRTQQEDSAVYLCASSLVSGRRQETQYFGPGTRLLVL.